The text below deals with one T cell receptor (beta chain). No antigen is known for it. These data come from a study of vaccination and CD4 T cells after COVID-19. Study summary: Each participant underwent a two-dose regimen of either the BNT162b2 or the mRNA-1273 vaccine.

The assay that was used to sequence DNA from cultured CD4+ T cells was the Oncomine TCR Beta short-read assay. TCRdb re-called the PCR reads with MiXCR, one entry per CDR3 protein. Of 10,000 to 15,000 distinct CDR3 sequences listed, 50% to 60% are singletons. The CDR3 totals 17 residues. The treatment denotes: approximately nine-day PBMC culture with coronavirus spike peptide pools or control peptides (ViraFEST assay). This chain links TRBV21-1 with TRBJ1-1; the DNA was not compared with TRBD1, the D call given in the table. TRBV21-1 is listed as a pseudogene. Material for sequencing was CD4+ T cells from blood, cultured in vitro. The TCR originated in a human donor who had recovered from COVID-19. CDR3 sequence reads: CASSKGGHRGPNTEAFF. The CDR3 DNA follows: TGTGCCAGCAGCAAAGGGGGCCACAGGGGCCCGAACACTGAAGCTTTCTTT.